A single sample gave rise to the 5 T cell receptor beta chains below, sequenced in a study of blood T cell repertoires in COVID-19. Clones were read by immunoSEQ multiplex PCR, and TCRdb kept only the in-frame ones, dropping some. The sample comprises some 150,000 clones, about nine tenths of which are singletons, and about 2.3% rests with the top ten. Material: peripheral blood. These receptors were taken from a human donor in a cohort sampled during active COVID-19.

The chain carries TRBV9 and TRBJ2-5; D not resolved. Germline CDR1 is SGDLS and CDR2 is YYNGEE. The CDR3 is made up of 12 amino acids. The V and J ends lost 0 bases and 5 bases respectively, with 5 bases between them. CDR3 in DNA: TGTGCCAGCAGCGTAGATCGGGAGACCCAGTACTTC. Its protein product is CASSVDRETQYF. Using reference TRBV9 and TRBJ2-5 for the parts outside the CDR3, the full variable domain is DSGVTQTPKHLITATGQRVTLRCSPRSGDLSVYWYQQSLDQGLQFLIQYYNGEERAKGNILERFSAQQFPDLHSELNLSSLELGDSALYFCASSVDRETQYFGPGTRLLVL.

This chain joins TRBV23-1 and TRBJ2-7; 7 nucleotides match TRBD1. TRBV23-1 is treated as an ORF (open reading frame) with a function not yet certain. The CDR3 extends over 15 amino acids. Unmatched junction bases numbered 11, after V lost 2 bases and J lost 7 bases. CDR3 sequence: CASSQRLGQGDEQYF. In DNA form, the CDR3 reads TGCGCCAGCAGTCAACGTCTGGGTCAGGGGGATGAGCAGTACTTC.

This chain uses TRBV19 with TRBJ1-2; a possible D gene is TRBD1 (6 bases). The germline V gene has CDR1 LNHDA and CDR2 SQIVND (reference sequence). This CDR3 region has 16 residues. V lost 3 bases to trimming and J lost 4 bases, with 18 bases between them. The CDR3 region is CASSIGTPQLSYGYTF. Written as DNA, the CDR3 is TGTGCCAGTAGTATCGGGACACCTCAATTATCCTATGGCTACACCTTC.

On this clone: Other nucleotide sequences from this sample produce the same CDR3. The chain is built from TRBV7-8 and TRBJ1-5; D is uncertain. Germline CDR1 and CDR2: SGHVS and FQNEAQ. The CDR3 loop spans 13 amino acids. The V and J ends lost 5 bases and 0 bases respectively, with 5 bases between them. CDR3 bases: TGTGCCAGCAGCCCCAATAGCAATCAGCCCCAGCATTTT. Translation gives CASSPNSNQPQHF.

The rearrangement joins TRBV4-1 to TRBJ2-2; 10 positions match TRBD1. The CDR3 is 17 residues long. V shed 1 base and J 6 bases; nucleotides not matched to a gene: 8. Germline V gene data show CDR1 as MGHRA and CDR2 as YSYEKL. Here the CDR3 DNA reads TGCGCCAGCAGCCAAGGAGTCGGGACAGGGGACCCCGGGGAGCTGTTTTTT. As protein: CASSQGVGTGDPGELFF.